One sample yielded the 32 T cell receptor beta chains listed below, sequenced in a study of cytomegalovirus exposure and HLA in healthy donors. PCR used 60 Vbeta primers and 13 Jbeta primers. TCRdb's copy holds only in-frame clones and misses some; the assay was immunoSEQ multiplex PCR. The repertoire has 170,000 or so clones, 80% of them found once; the top ten carry about 6.3%. The sequenced material came from PBMCs. These receptors all come from a male donor in good health and CMV-seropositive.

The rearrangement uses TRBV7-8 and TRBJ1-5; D gene ambiguous. The CDR3 totals 14 residues. V was clipped by 5 bases and J by 4 bases, with 12 bases between them. Germline CDR1 reads SGHVS; CDR2 reads FQNEAQ. CDR3 DNA: TGTGCCAGCAGCCCGTCCGACGGGAATCAGCCCCAGCATTTT. It translates to CASSPSDGNQPQHF.

In its sample, this clone was seen a few times. The CDR3 spells CASSSGLAGGDYQETQYF. DNA of the CDR3: TGTGCCAGCAGCTCCGGTCTAGCGGGAGGCGACTACCAAGAGACCCAGTACTTC. The rearrangement joins TRBV7-9 to TRBJ2-5; the match to TRBD2 covers 11 bases. Germline assignment: CDR1 SEHNR and CDR2 FQNEAQ (reference sequence). Unmatched junction bases numbered 10, after V lost 4 bases and J lost 0 bases. This CDR3 contains 18 residues.

The chain combines TRBV5-6 with TRBJ1-5; TRBD1 matches at 8 bases. J lost 5 bases, V lost 1 base, and 5 bases had no gene match. The CDR3 sequence is 15 residues long. CDR1 and CDR2 (germline): SGHDT, YYEEEE. Written as DNA, the CDR3 is TGTGCCAGCAGCTTGCTCGGACAGGGAGATCAGCCCCAGCATTTT. This encodes CASSLLGQGDQPQHF.

The chain recombines TRBV5-6 with TRBJ2-5; D not resolved. Matching the DNA end better, TRBJ2-7 makes the J call doubtful. The CDR3 extends over 15 amino acids. Germline V gene sequence: CDR1 SGHDT, CDR2 YYEEEE. The DNA of the CDR3 is TGTGCCAGCAGCTTGGTCTATCAAGCCCCCTACGAGCAGTACTTC. Its protein is CASSLVYQAPYEQYF.

The V call is TRBV28, the J call TRBJ2-1, with 8 positions matching TRBD1. This CDR3 contains 16 residues. Per the germline V gene, CDR1 is MDHEN and CDR2 is SYDVKM. Unmatched junction bases numbered 14, after V lost 3 bases and J lost 10 bases. This chain's CDR3 is CASSFAATGASIEQFF. The CDR3, as DNA: TGTGCCAGCAGTTTTGCTGCGACAGGGGCGTCAATCGAGCAGTTCTTC. Together with reference TRBV28 and TRBJ2-1, the CDR3 gives the full variable domain: DVKVTQSSRYLVKRTGEKVFLECVQDMDHENMFWYRQDPGLGLRLIYFSYDVKMKEKGDIPEGYSVSREKKERFSLILESASTNQTSMYLCASSFAATGASIEQFFGPGTRLTVL.

The genes are TRBV30 and TRBJ2-5, with D possibly matching TRBD1 (6 bases). The ends were cut back, 0 bases at V and 5 bases at J, with 13 bases in the middle. The CDR3 is 14 amino acids. Germline V lookup: CDR1 GTSNPN, CDR2 SVGIG (reference sequence). Here the CDR3 DNA reads TGTGCCTGGAGTGTGGGGCAGGGGATGGAGACCCAGTACTTC. Amino acid sequence: CAWSVGQGMETQYF.

This chain joins TRBV10-3 and TRBJ2-3, with 15 bases that match TRBD2. Germline V gene data show CDR1 as ENHRY and CDR2 as SYGVKD. The CDR3 covers 19 residues. V was pared by 2 bases and J by 0 bases, with 6 bases of the junction left unmatched. The CDR3 DNA sequence: TGTGCCATCAGTGAGCCCGGACTAGCGGGAGGGTCTAGCACAGATACGCAGTATTTT. Translation gives CAISEPGLAGGSSTDTQYF.

The chain is built from TRBV28 and TRBJ2-7; 7 nucleotides match TRBD2. The CDR3 has 15 residues. Trimming removed 5 bases from V and 0 bases from J; junction bases left unmatched: 7. In germline, CDR1 is MDHEN, CDR2 SYDVKM. CDR3 sequence (DNA): TGTGCCAGCAGTCGGAGCGGGAAGACCTCCTACGAGCAGTACTTC. Its translation: CASSRSGKTSYEQYF.

The chain employs TRBV5-1 and TRBJ1-1; D is perhaps TRBD1 (6 bases). The CDR3 spans 14 residues. Germline V gene lookup returns CDR1 SGHRS and CDR2 YFSETQ. The germline V and J ends were trimmed by 2 bases and 7 bases, with 15 bases remaining between them. The CDR3 here is CASSFEQGLSEAFF. As DNA, the CDR3 is TGCGCCAGCAGCTTTGAACAGGGCCTAAGTGAAGCTTTCTTT. Combining the CDR3 with reference TRBV5-1 and TRBJ1-1 gives the whole variable domain KAGVTQTPRYLIKTRGQQVTLSCSPISGHRSVSWYQQTPGQGLQFLFEYFSETQRNKGNFPGRFSGRQFSNSRSEMNVSTLELGDSALYLCASSFEQGLSEAFFGQGTRLTVV.

This clone was seen a single time. V is TRBV5-1 and J is TRBJ1-3, with 7 bases matching TRBD1. The V gene end was trimmed by 4 bases and the J gene end by 0 bases; junction bases not matched to a gene: 4. The CDR3 runs to 15 residues. Per germline, CDR1 SGHRS and CDR2 YFSETQ. CDR3 bases: TGCGCCAGCAGCCCGGGACAGATCTCTGGAAACACCATATATTTT. Amino acids: CASSPGQISGNTIYF.

This clone was observed once. V gene TRBV7-9 combines with J gene TRBJ2-7, with 9 bases lining up with TRBD1. The CDR3 is 16 amino acids. Trimming removed 3 bases from V and 5 bases from J; junction bases left unmatched: 11. The germline V gene encodes CDR1 SEHNR and CDR2 FQNEAQ (reference sequence). The CDR3 protein is CASSFRPGTGSHEQYF. DNA for the CDR3: TGTGCCAGCAGCTTCCGTCCCGGGACAGGGTCGCACGAGCAGTACTTC. Based on the CDR3 plus reference TRBV7-9 and TRBJ2-7, the full variable domain is DTGVSQNPRHKITKRGQNVTFRCDPISEHNRLYWYRQTLGQGPEFLTYFQNEAQLEKSRLLSDRFSAERPKGSFSTLEIQRTEQGDSAMYLCASSFRPGTGSHEQYFGPGTRLTVT.

The J gene is TRBJ2-4, the V gene TRBV9, with 9 bases identical to TRBD1. The V segment lost 3 bases and the J segment 7 bases; nucleotides outside the gene matches: 5. CDR1 SGDLS and CDR2 YYNGEE come from the germline V gene. The CDR3 runs 14 residues. The CDR3, as DNA: TGTGCCAGCAGCGCGACAGGGGGGTGGAACATTCAGTACTTC. It encodes CASSATGGWNIQYF.

J is TRBJ2-5 and V is TRBV6-5; TRBD1 matches at 7 bases. The CDR3 sequence is 16 residues long. Germline CDR1 MNHEY, CDR2 SVGAGI. Trimming took 3 bases from V and 0 from J; bases not matched to a gene: 7. The CDR3 nucleotides are TGTGCCAGCAGTTATTCGGGACAGAGGAACCAAGAGACCCAGTACTTC. This codes for CASSYSGQRNQETQYF.

This clone was counted once. V gene TRBV28 combines with J gene TRBJ1-2; 9 nucleotides match TRBD1. CDR1 is MDHEN, CDR2 SYDVKM, per germline. This CDR3 has 14 residues. Trimming cost V 6 bases and J 4 bases; bases outside gene matches: 6. CDR3 in DNA: TGTGCCAGCAGATATGACAGGGGGGGCTATGGCTACACCTTC. The encoded protein is CASRYDRGGYGYTF.

The chain recombines TRBV27 with TRBJ2-3; 8 bases map to TRBD2. V shed 2 bases and J 1 base; nucleotides not matched to a gene: 2. The CDR3 runs to 15 residues. CDR1 MNHEY and CDR2 SMNVEV come from the germline V gene (reference sequence). CDR3 DNA sequence: TGTGCCAGCAGTTTAAGGCGGGAGGGCACAGATACGCAGTATTTT. It encodes CASSLRREGTDTQYF.

The genes are TRBV7-3 and TRBJ2-1; 9 bases are shared with TRBD2. Germline assignment: CDR1 SGHTA and CDR2 FQGTGA. Trimming at V came to 2 bases and at J to 10 bases, leaving 0 bases not matched to a gene. The CDR3 contains 12 residues. CDR3 sequence reads: CASSLAGGEQFF. CDR3 nucleotide sequence: TGTGCCAGCAGCTTAGCGGGAGGGGAGCAGTTCTTC.

The chain carries TRBV28 and TRBJ2-6; D possibly corresponds to TRBD2 (6 bases). The CDR3 is made up of 21 amino acids. V was pared by 2 bases and J by 0 bases, with 23 bases between. The germline V gene encodes CDR1 MDHEN and CDR2 SYDVKM. CDR3 sequence (DNA): TGTGCCAGCAGTTTAACGGAGGGTCTGTTTCGGCGAGGCTCTGGGGCCAACGTCCTGACTTTC. It specifies CASSLTEGLFRRGSGANVLTF.

This chain joins TRBV9 and TRBJ2-1; 7 bases agree with TRBD2. The length of the CDR3 is 16 residues. The J segment lost 0 bases and the V segment lost 3 bases, leaving 6 bases of the junction unmatched. Germline CDR1 reads SGDLS; CDR2 reads YYNGEE. CDR3 DNA sequence: TGTGCCAGCAGCGCCACTAGCGATTACTCCTACAATGAGCAGTTCTTC. Translation: CASSATSDYSYNEQFF.

The rearrangement uses TRBV21-1 and TRBJ2-5; the table's TRBD2 call for D was not verified on the DNA. The closer fit of TRBJ2-7 to the DNA end suggests the J call may be wrong. TRBV21-1 is a known pseudogene. There are 18 residues in the CDR3. The CDR3 sequence: CASRKGPAGGPAFSEQYF. In DNA, the CDR3 is TGTGCCAGCAGAAAAGGTCCAGCGGGAGGGCCCGCCTTCTCCGAGCAGTACTTC.

The chain is built from TRBV7-9 and TRBJ2-7, with 9 bases matching TRBD1. V lost 5 bases and J lost 5; bases outside the gene matches: 4. This CDR3 contains 13 residues. CDR1 and CDR2 from the germline V gene are SEHNR and FQNEAQ (reference sequence). CDR3 in DNA: TGTGCCAGCAGCCGCTGGGACAGGGACGAGCAGTACTTC. Its protein is CASSRWDRDEQYF.

V and J are TRBV7-6 and TRBJ2-2, with 11 bases fitting TRBD1. Looked up from germline, CDR1 is SGHVS and CDR2 is FNYEAQ. V lost 1 base, J lost 2 bases, and 0 bases stayed unmatched. CDR3 length: 16 residues. In DNA, the CDR3 is TGTGCCAGCAGCTTAGGGACAGGGGGCAACACCGGGGAGCTGTTTTTT. Its translation is CASSLGTGGNTGELFF. The whole variable domain, filled in from reference TRBV7-6 and TRBJ2-2, reads GAGVSQSPRYKVTKRGQDVALRCDPISGHVSLYWYRQALGQGPEFLTYFNYEAQQDKSGLPNDRFSAERPEGSISTLTIQRTEQRDSAMYRCASSLGTGGNTGELFFGEGSRLTVL.

V is TRBV6-1 and J is TRBJ2-3, with 8 positions matching TRBD1. With V trimmed by 3 bases and J by 5 bases, 4 bases remained unmatched. In germline, CDR1 is MNHNS, CDR2 SASEGT. The CDR3 has 14 amino acids. The DNA for the CDR3 is TGTGCCAGCAGTGACCAGGGGGCTGGAGATACGCAGTATTTT. Translated, it gives CASSDQGAGDTQYF.

This sequence joins TRBV10-3 and TRBJ1-2; 8 positions match TRBD1. Germline values: CDR1 ENHRY, CDR2 SYGVKD. The CDR3 is 13 residues long. V lost 5 bases and J lost 8; bases outside the gene matches: 7. The CDR3 sequence is CAISSGQVQGYTF. The CDR3 bases are TGTGCCATCAGTTCGGGACAGGTACAGGGCTACACCTTC.

The J gene is TRBJ2-3, the V gene TRBV5-1; weak D call: TRBD2 (5 bases). V was cut by 5 bases and J by 2 bases, with 12 bases left in between. CDR1 SGHRS and CDR2 YFSETQ come from the germline V gene. The CDR3 length is 14 residues. CDR3 nucleotides: TGCGCCAGCAGTCAGGACTTTCTCACAGATACGCAGTATTTT. Residues: CASSQDFLTDTQYF.

About this clone: The junction differs from germline at one of its ends, possibly a read error. The chain recombines TRBV7-7 with TRBJ2-7, with D tentatively TRBD2 (6 bases). The V gene's germline CDR1 is SSHAT and CDR2 FNYEAQ (reference sequence). The length of the CDR3 is 15 residues. CDR3 sequence: CASSLAEGDSYEQYF. The DNA for the CDR3 is TGTGCTAGCAGCTTAGCGGAGGGAGACTCCTACGAGCAGTACTTC.

In its sample, this clone was seen a few times. This chain joins TRBV29-1 and TRBJ1-1; no clear D gene. From germline, CDR1 is SQVTM and CDR2 ANQGSEA. CDR3 length equals 14 residues. V dropped 1 base and J dropped 5 bases, with 14 bases sitting between them. CDR3 protein: CSVEALRRETEAFF. CDR3 in DNA: TGCAGCGTTGAAGCTCTCCGGCGGGAAACTGAAGCTTTCTTT.

There are a few counts of this clone. One junction end disagrees with the germline gene, perhaps due to a read error. The chain has TRBV7-9 and TRBJ1-1, with no clear D. Germline CDR1 is SEHNR and CDR2 is FQNEAQ (reference sequence). The CDR3 has 12 amino acids. CDR3 sequence: CSSSHQAPEAFF. The CDR3 coding sequence is TGTTCCAGCAGCCACCAGGCGCCTGAAGCTTTCTTT.

The chain employs TRBV18 and TRBJ2-2, with TRBD1 matching over 8 bases. The J segment lost 6 bases and the V segment lost 1 base, leaving 10 bases of the junction unmatched. CDR3 length: 17 amino acids. In germline, CDR1 is KGHSH, CDR2 LQKENI. As DNA, the CDR3 is TGTGCCAGCTCACCACGGACGGGACAGGCAAGGGCCGGGGAGCTGTTTTTT. It encodes CASSPRTGQARAGELFF.

Note on this clone: One junction end disagrees with the germline gene, perhaps due to a read error. The chain uses TRBV7-2 and TRBJ2-1; 10 nucleotides match TRBD2. This CDR3 has 15 amino acids. In germline, CDR1 is SGHTA, CDR2 FQGNSA. CDR3 DNA sequence: TGTGCCAGCAGCCTAGCGGGAGACAGGGGCAATGAGCAGTTCTTC. Amino acid sequence: CASSLAGDRGNEQFF.

This clone was counted only a few times. V is TRBV6-5 and J is TRBJ1-1; 8 positions agree with TRBD1. V shed 6 bases, J shed 6 bases, and the junction held 6 bases outside the gene matches. The length of the CDR3 is 13 residues. Per the germline V gene, CDR1 is MNHEY and CDR2 is SVGAGI. The CDR3 loop reads CASRIRGQAEAFF. DNA of the CDR3: TGTGCCAGCAGAATCAGGGGGCAGGCTGAAGCTTTCTTT.

This rearrangement joins TRBV30 to TRBJ1-5; D might be TRBD1 (6 bases). Germline V gene lookup returns CDR1 GTSNPN and CDR2 SVGIG (reference sequence). Trimming stripped 6 bases from V and 1 base from J, with 10 bases between. There are 13 residues in the CDR3. The CDR3 is CACDRQSNQPQHF. DNA of the CDR3: TGTGCCTGTGACAGGCAGAGCAATCAGCCCCAGCATTTT.

This clone was counted only a few times. The rearrangement links TRBV29-1 to TRBJ2-1, with 12 positions matching TRBD2. The trim removed 8 bases at V and 3 bases at J, leaving 11 bases unmatched. The CDR3 contains 16 residues. Germline V gene lookup returns CDR1 SQVTM and CDR2 ANQGSEA. The CDR3 spells CSISSGRARVYNEQFF. The CDR3 nucleotides read TGCAGCATTTCTAGCGGGAGGGCTAGGGTCTACAATGAGCAGTTCTTC.